Sequencing of this TCR beta chain was carried out in a study of T cell responses to AZD1222 COVID-19 vaccine. General observations from the study: With dominance at 160-218 and 743-854, vaccine-associated CD4 TCRs spanned spike. Two AZD1222 doses significantly raised spike-specific TCR breadth and depth over controls. Donors were chiefly white British, with a greater number of females, and clonal diversity was perhaps underestimated. Baseline seropositivity occurred in only 5 to 7 AZD1222 recipients.

Note on this clone: The antigen remains unidentified.

The protocol was immunoSEQ multiplex PCR, while the TCRdb copy is restricted to in-frame clones and leaves out a portion. This table holds 120,000 to 150,000 clones, 85% to 95% found once. Trimming pared 7 bases from V and 8 bases from J, leaving 18 bases between. The germline V gene encodes CDR1 MNHEY and CDR2 SVGAGI. The length of the CDR3 is 14 residues. The chain employs TRBV6-5 and TRBJ2-1; D not certain. Sequencing was performed on peripheral blood, taken on day 0 of AZD1222 vaccination. The TCR sequence derives from an adult in good health. CDR3 nucleotide sequence: TGTGCCAGCACCCCCGCCCTAGGAGCTTATGAGCAGTTCTTC. It specifies CASTPALGAYEQFF.